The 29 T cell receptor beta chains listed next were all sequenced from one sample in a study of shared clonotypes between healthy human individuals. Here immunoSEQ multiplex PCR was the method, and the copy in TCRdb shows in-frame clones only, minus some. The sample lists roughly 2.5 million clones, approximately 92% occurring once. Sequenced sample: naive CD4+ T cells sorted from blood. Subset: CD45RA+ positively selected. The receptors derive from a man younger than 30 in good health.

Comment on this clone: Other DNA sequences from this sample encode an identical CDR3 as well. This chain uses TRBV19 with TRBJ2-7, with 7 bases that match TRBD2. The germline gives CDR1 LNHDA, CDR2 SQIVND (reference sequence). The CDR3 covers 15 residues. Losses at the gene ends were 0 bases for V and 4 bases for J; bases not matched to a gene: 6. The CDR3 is CASSIEASGSYEQYF. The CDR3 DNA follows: TGTGCCAGTAGTATAGAGGCTAGCGGCTCATACGAGCAGTACTTC.

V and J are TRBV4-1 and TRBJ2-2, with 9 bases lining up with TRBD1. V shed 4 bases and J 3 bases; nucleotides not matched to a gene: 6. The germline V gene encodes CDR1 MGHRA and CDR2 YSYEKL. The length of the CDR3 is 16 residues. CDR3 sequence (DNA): TGCGCCAGCAGCCCTGGACAGGGGCGGGACACCGGGGAGCTGTTTTTT. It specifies CASSPGQGRDTGELFF.

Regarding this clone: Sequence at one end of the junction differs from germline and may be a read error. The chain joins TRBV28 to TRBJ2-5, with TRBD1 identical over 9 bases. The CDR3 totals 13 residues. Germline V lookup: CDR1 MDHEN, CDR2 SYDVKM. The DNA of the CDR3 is TGTGCCACCGACAGGGGGTCCCAAAAGACCCAGTACTTC. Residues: CATDRGSQKTQYF.

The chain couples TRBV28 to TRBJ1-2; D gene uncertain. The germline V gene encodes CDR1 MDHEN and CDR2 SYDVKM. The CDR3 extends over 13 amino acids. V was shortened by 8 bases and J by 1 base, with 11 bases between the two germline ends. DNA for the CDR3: TGTGCCAGCCGGAGCGGGAGTAACTATGGCTACACCTTC. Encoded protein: CASRSGSNYGYTF.

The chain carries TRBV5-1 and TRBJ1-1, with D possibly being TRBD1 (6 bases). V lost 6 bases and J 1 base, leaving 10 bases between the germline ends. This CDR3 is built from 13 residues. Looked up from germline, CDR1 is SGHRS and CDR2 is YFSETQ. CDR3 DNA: TGCGCCAGCAATATAGGGGGGAACACTGAAGCTTTCTTT. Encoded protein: CASNIGGNTEAFF.

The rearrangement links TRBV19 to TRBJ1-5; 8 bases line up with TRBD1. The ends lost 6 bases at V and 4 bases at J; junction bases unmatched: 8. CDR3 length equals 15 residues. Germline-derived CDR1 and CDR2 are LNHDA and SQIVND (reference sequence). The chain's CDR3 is CASSLTGEANQPQHF. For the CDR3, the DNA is TGTGCCAGTAGCTTGACAGGGGAGGCAAATCAGCCCCAGCATTTT.

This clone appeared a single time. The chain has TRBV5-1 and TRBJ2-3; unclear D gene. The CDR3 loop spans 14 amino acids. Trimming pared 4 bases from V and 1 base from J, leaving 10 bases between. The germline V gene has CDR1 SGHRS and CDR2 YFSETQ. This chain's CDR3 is CASSPVQGTDTQYF. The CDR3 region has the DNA TGCGCCAGCAGCCCCGTCCAGGGCACAGATACGCAGTATTTT.

CDR3 loop: CASSALAEEYYEQYF. CDR3 nucleotides: TGTGCCAGCAGCGCACTAGCGGAAGAGTACTACGAGCAGTACTTC. The chain has TRBV7-6 and TRBJ2-7, with 8 positions matching TRBD2. Losses at the gene ends were 5 bases for V and 3 bases for J; bases not matched to a gene: 9. This CDR3 has 15 amino acids. Germline CDR1 SGHVS, CDR2 FNYEAQ.

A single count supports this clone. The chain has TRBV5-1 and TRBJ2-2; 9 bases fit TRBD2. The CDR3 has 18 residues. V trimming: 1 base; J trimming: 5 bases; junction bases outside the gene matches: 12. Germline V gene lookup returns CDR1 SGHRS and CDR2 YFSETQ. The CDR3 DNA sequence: TGCGCCAGCAGCTTGTGGTCCCTTGGAGCGGGAGGAACCGGGGAGCTGTTTTTT. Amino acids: CASSLWSLGAGGTGELFF. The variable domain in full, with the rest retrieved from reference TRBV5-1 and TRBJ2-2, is KAGVTQTPRYLIKTRGQQVTLSCSPISGHRSVSWYQQTPGQGLQFLFEYFSETQRNKGNFPGRFSGRQFSNSRSEMNVSTLELGDSALYLCASSLWSLGAGGTGELFFGEGSRLTVL.

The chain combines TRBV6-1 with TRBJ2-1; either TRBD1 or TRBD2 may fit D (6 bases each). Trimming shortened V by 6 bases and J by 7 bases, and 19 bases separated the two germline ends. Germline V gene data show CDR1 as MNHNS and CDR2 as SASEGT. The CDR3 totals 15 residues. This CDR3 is CASSPGRGRLNEQFF. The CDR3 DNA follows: TGTGCCAGCAGCCCCGGTAGGGGGAGGTTGAATGAGCAGTTCTTC.

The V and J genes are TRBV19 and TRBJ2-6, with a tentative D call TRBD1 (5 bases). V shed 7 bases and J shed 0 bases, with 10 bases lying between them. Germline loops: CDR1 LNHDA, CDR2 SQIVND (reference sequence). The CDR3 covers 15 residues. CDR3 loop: CASMGRGSGANVLTF. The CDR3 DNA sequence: TGTGCCAGTATGGGTAGGGGCTCTGGGGCCAACGTCCTGACTTTC.

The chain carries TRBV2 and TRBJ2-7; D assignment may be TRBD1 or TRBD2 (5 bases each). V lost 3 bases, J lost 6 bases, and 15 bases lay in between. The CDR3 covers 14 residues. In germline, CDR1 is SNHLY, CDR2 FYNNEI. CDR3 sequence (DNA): TGTGCCAGCAGTGATGGGGACCATAGCCCCGAGCAGTACTTC. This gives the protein CASSDGDHSPEQYF.

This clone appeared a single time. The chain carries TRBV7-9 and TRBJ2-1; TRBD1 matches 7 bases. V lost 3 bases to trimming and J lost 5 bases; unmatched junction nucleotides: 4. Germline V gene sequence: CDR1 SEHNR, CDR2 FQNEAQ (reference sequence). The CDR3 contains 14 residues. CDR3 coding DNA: TGTGCCAGCAGCTTGACAGGGCTAGACAATGAGCAGTTCTTC. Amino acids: CASSLTGLDNEQFF.

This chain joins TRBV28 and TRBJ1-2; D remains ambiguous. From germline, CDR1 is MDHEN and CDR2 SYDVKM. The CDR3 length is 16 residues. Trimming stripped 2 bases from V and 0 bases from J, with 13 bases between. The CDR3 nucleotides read TGTGCCAGCAGTTTAGGTTATTTGTCCCCTAACTATGGCTACACCTTC. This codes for CASSLGYLSPNYGYTF.

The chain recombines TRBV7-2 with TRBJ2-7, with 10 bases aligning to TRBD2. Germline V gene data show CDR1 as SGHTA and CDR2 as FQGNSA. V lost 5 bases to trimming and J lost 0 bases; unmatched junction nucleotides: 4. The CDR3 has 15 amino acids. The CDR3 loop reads CASSPGLADSYEQYF. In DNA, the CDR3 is TGTGCCAGCAGCCCAGGACTAGCGGACTCCTACGAGCAGTACTTC.

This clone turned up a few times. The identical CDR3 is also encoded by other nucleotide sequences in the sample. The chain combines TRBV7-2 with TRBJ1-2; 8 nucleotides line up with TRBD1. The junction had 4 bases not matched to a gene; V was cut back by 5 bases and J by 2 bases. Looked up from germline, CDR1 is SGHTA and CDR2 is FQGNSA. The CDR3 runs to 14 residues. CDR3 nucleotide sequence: TGTGCCAGCAGCCCGAGACAGGGGAACTATGGCTACACCTTC. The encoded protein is CASSPRQGNYGYTF.

CDR3 sequence: CASRDRGRNYGYTF. As DNA, the CDR3 is TGTGCCAGCAGGGACAGGGGGAGGAACTATGGCTACACCTTC. The rearrangement links TRBV5-6 to TRBJ1-2; 10 nucleotides agree with TRBD1. V shed 5 bases, J shed 2 bases, and the junction held 3 bases outside the gene matches. Germline lookup yields CDR1 SGHDT and CDR2 YYEEEE. The CDR3 length is 14 residues.

The CDR3 reads CAISGDNLLAFF. DNA of the CDR3: TGTGCCATCAGTGGGGACAACCTCCTAGCTTTCTTT. The rearrangement joins TRBV10-3 to TRBJ1-1; D possibly corresponds to TRBD1 (6 bases). This CDR3 comprises 12 residues. Germline V gene lookup returns CDR1 ENHRY and CDR2 SYGVKD. Trimming removed 4 bases at V and 10 bases at J, with 13 bases between.

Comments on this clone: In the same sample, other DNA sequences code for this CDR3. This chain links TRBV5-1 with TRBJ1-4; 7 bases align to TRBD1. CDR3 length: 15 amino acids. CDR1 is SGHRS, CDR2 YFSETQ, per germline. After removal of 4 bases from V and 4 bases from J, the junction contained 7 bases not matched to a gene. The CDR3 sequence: CASSLGQGVNEKLFF. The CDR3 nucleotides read TGCGCCAGCAGCCTTGGGCAGGGGGTTAATGAAAAACTGTTTTTT.

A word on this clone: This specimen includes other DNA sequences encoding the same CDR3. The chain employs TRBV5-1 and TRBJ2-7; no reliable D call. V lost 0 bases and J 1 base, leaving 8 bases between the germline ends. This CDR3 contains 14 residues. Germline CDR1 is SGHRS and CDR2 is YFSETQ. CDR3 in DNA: TGCGCCAGCAGCTTGGGAGGTATATCCTACGAGCAGTACTTC. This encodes CASSLGGISYEQYF.

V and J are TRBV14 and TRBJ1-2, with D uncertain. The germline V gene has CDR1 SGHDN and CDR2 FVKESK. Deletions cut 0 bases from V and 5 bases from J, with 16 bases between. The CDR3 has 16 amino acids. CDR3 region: CASSQELALGLYGYTF. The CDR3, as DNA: TGTGCCAGCAGCCAAGAGCTGGCTTTGGGATTATATGGCTACACCTTC.

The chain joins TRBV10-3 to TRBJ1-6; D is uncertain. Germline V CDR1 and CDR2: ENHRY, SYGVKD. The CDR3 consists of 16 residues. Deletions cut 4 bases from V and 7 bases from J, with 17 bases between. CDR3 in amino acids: CAISGGRQVPNSPLHF. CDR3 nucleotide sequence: TGTGCCATCAGTGGCGGGCGTCAAGTACCAAATTCACCCCTCCACTTT.

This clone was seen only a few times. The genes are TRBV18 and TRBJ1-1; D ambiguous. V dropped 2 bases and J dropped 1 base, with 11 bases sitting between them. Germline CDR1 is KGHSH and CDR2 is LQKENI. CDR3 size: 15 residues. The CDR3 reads CASSPVSVPNTEAFF. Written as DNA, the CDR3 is TGTGCCAGCTCACCAGTCTCAGTGCCGAACACTGAAGCTTTCTTT.

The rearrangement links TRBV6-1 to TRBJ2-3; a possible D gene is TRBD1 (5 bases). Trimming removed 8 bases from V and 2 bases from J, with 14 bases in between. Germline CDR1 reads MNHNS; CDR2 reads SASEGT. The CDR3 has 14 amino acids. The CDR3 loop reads CASQGWEYTDTQYF. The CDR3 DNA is TGTGCCAGCCAGGGTTGGGAATACACAGATACGCAGTATTTT.

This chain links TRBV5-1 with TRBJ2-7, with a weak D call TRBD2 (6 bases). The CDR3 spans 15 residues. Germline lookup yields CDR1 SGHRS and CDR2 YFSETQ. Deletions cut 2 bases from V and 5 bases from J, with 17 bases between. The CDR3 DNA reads TGCGCCAGCAGCTTCGGAGTAGCGGTGAGTGACGAGCAGTACTTC. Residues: CASSFGVAVSDEQYF. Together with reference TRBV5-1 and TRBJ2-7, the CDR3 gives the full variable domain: KAGVTQTPRYLIKTRGQQVTLSCSPISGHRSVSWYQQTPGQGLQFLFEYFSETQRNKGNFPGRFSGRQFSNSRSEMNVSTLELGDSALYLCASSFGVAVSDEQYFGPGTRLTVT.

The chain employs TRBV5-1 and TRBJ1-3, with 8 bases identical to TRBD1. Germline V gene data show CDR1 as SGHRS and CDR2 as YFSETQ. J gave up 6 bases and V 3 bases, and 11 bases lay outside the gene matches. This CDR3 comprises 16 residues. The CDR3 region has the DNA TGCGCCAGCAGCTCGCAGACAGGGGTGGCGGAAAACACCATATATTTT. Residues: CASSSQTGVAENTIYF.

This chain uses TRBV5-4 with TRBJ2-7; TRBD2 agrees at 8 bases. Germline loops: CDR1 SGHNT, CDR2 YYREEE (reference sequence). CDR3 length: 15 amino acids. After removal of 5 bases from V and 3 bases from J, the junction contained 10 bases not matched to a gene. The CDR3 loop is CASRNGGDTDYEQYF. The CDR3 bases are TGTGCCAGCAGAAACGGGGGGGACACAGACTACGAGCAGTACTTC.

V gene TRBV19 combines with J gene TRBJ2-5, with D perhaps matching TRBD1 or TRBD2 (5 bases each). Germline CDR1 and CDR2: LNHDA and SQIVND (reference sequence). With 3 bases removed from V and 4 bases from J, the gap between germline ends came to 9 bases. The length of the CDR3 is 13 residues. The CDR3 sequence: CASSMERGETQYF. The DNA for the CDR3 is TGTGCCAGTAGTATGGAGAGGGGAGAGACCCAGTACTTC.

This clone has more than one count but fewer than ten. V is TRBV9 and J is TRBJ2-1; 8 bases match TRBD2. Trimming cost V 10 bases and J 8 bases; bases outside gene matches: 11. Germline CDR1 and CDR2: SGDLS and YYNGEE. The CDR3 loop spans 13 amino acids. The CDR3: CAGSGGQMDEQFF. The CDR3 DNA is TGTGCCGGGAGCGGGGGCCAAATGGATGAGCAGTTCTTC.